What follows are 18 T cell receptor beta chains derived from one specimen sequenced in a study of a mutant IDH1 vaccine in newly diagnosed glioma. Generated by immunoSEQ multiplex PCR, the TCRdb table keeps only in-frame clones and is missing some. Of about 68,000 clones in the sample, more than 70% were seen once. For these receptors, no antigen is known. Regarding time point: week 35, safety follow-up. With topical imiquimod, each dose of the vaccine consisted of 300 ug of mutant IDH1 20-mer peptide. The sample here was PBMCs, taken from a glioma patient whose treatment included an IDH1 peptide vaccine. These receptor sequences come from a man aged 18-30 years with glioma.

This chain connects TRBV7-9 to TRBJ2-5; 9 nucleotides agree with TRBD1. The CDR3 sequence is 16 residues long. The germline V gene encodes CDR1 SEHNR and CDR2 FQNEAQ (reference sequence). Unmatched junction bases numbered 6, after V lost 4 bases and J lost 0 bases. In DNA form, the CDR3 reads TGTGCCAGCAGCTCTAGGACAGGGGCGTACCAAGAGACCCAGTACTTC. It yields the protein CASSSRTGAYQETQYF.

The V call is TRBV5-8, the J call TRBJ2-1; 9 bases map to TRBD1. The V and J ends lost 5 bases and 9 bases, in that order; junction bases with no gene match: 6. The germline V gene has CDR1 SGHTS and CDR2 YDEGEE. There are 13 residues in the CDR3. The CDR3 sequence is CASRGTGKAEQFF. The CDR3 region has the DNA TGTGCCAGCAGGGGGACAGGGAAGGCTGAGCAGTTCTTC.

The chain has TRBV6-1 and TRBJ2-5; D is ambiguous. Trimming cost V 6 bases and J 1 base, with 9 bases left between them. CDR1 is MNHNS and CDR2 is SASEGT in the germline V gene. CDR3 size: 13 residues. CDR3 nucleotide sequence: TGTGCCAGCAGAAGGACGATCCAAGAGACCCAGTACTTC. This gives the protein CASRRTIQETQYF.

The rearrangement joins TRBV6-5 to TRBJ1-5; D is ambiguous. The CDR3 extends over 13 amino acids. Looked up from germline, CDR1 is MNHEY and CDR2 is SVGAGI. Trimming cost V 0 bases and J 6 bases, with 6 bases left between them. DNA of the CDR3: TGTGCCAGCAGTTACTCGGTGCTTCAGCCCCAGCATTTT. This sequence encodes CASSYSVLQPQHF.

CDR3 bases: TGCGCCAGCAGCAGGGGGGAAACGGCAGATACGCAGTATTTT. Its translation: CASSRGETADTQYF. This chain connects TRBV4-1 to TRBJ2-3; D is tentatively TRBD1 or TRBD2 (6 bases each). V lost 5 bases and J lost 4, with 13 bases in between. CDR1 MGHRA and CDR2 YSYEKL come from the germline V gene. This CDR3 comprises 14 residues.

The V gene is TRBV28, the J gene TRBJ1-1, with D perhaps TRBD1 (6 bases). Germline lookup yields CDR1 MDHEN and CDR2 SYDVKM. The CDR3 contains 15 residues. Trimming stripped 3 bases from V and 1 base from J, with 12 bases between. CDR3 sequence: CASSLPGVRNTEAFF. The DNA for the CDR3 is TGTGCCAGCAGTTTGCCAGGGGTAAGGAACACTGAAGCTTTCTTT.

The chain couples TRBV7-3 to TRBJ2-2; D call uncertain. Germline V gene sequence: CDR1 SGHTA, CDR2 FQGTGA. Trimming stripped 1 base from V and 1 base from J, with 4 bases between. The CDR3 sequence is 14 residues long. The CDR3 sequence is CASSLKLNTGELFF. CDR3 coding DNA: TGTGCCAGCAGCTTAAAGTTGAACACCGGGGAGCTGTTTTTT.

The V gene is TRBV4-2, the J gene TRBJ2-1, with D possibly matching TRBD1 (6 bases). V lost 1 base to trimming and J lost 9 bases, with 19 bases between them. The CDR3 is 16 residues long. Germline CDR1 and CDR2: LGHNA and YNFKEQ. The CDR3 DNA reads TGTGCCAGCAGCCAAGCAGGGCCAGTACTAGGGGGTGAGCAGTTCTTC. Residues: CASSQAGPVLGGEQFF.

This chain connects TRBV4-1 to TRBJ2-7; 9 nucleotides line up with TRBD1. The CDR3 consists of 14 residues. The V gene's germline CDR1 is MGHRA and CDR2 YSYEKL. The J segment lost 6 bases and the V segment lost 4 bases, leaving 7 bases of the junction unmatched. The CDR3 loop is CASSRQDRGTEQYF. CDR3 DNA sequence: TGCGCCAGCAGCCGGCAAGACAGGGGGACCGAGCAGTACTTC.

This clone was picked up a small number of times. The rearrangement uses TRBV10-1 and TRBJ1-6; D not resolved. Germline V CDR1 and CDR2: WNHNN, SYGVQD (reference sequence). There are 16 residues in the CDR3. V was pared by 7 bases and J by 0 bases, with 13 bases between. The CDR3 DNA follows: TGCGCCAGCACGGACCTACCTAGCTCCTATAATTCACCCCTCCACTTT. It translates to CASTDLPSSYNSPLHF.

CDR3 sequence (DNA): TGTGCCAGCAGTTCCCTGGGGCGGGGGGCATTGAACACTGAAGCTTTCTTT. As protein: CASSSLGRGALNTEAFF. The chain couples TRBV5-4 to TRBJ1-1; maybe TRBD1 (6 bases). Germline CDR1 reads SGHNT; CDR2 reads YYREEE (reference sequence). Trimming removed 5 bases at V and 0 bases at J, with 20 bases between. The CDR3 runs 17 residues.

J is TRBJ2-1 and V is TRBV5-1; TRBD1 matches 7 bases. CDR1 and CDR2 (germline): SGHRS, YFSETQ. This CDR3 spans 15 amino acids. Trimming cost V 2 bases and J 8 bases; bases outside gene matches: 10. Here the CDR3 DNA reads TGCGCCAGCAGCTTTACCGGGACAGCGCAATATGAGCAGTTCTTC. Residues: CASSFTGTAQYEQFF. Supplemented by reference TRBV5-1 and TRBJ2-1, the full variable domain reads KAGVTQTPRYLIKTRGQQVTLSCSPISGHRSVSWYQQTPGQGLQFLFEYFSETQRNKGNFPGRFSGRQFSNSRSEMNVSTLELGDSALYLCASSFTGTAQYEQFFGPGTRLTVL.

This sequence joins TRBV5-1 and TRBJ1-2; D remains unclear. Germline V gene sequence: CDR1 SGHRS, CDR2 YFSETQ. The germline V and J ends were trimmed by 4 bases and 5 bases, with 15 bases remaining between them. The CDR3 covers 14 residues. The CDR3 is CASSQQTTGYGYTF. CDR3 nucleotides: TGCGCCAGCAGCCAACAGACTACCGGGTATGGCTACACCTTC.

This clone showed up just once. V is TRBV6-4 and J is TRBJ1-2; the D is unclear. Germline V CDR1 and CDR2: MRHNA, SNTAGT. CDR3 length equals 17 residues. V lost 0 bases and J 3 bases, leaving 17 bases between the germline ends. CDR3 sequence: CASSDSISAGPYYGYTF. The CDR3 nucleotides read TGTGCCAGCAGTGACTCGATTTCGGCCGGCCCGTACTATGGCTACACCTTC.

This chain uses TRBV14 with TRBJ1-6; no clear D gene. The V end lost 0 bases, the J end lost 6 bases, and 6 bases lay between the germline ends. CDR3 length equals 14 residues. CDR1 and CDR2 (germline): SGHDN, FVKESK. DNA of the CDR3: TGTGCCAGCAGCCAAGACTGGCTTAATTCACCCCTCCACTTT. It is translated as CASSQDWLNSPLHF.

CDR3 nucleotide sequence: TGTGCCAGCAGCTTCCTCCTAGCAGGCACCGGGGAGCTGTTTTTT. Protein sequence: CASSFLLAGTGELFF. J is TRBJ2-2 and V is TRBV7-2; maybe TRBD2 (5 bases). CDR1 is SGHTA, CDR2 FQGNSA, per germline. The CDR3 spans 15 residues. The germline V and J ends were trimmed by 3 bases and 4 bases, with 12 bases remaining between them.

The chain joins TRBV6-1 to TRBJ2-7; 7 nucleotides match TRBD1. The CDR3 has 15 residues. From germline, CDR1 is MNHNS and CDR2 SASEGT. Germline trimming cut 4 bases from V and 5 bases from J; bases unmatched to any gene: 11. Here the CDR3 reads CASSGQGGSGNEQYF. In nucleotides, the CDR3 is TGTGCCAGCAGTGGCCAAGGGGGCTCAGGGAACGAGCAGTACTTC.

The chain joins TRBV19 to TRBJ2-7, with 9 positions matching TRBD1. After removal of 5 bases from V and 3 bases from J, the junction contained 5 bases not matched to a gene. Germline values: CDR1 LNHDA, CDR2 SQIVND (reference sequence). The CDR3 has 14 amino acids. The CDR3 loop reads CASSSRDRVYEQYF. The CDR3 bases are TGTGCCAGTAGTTCCCGGGACAGGGTCTACGAGCAGTACTTC.